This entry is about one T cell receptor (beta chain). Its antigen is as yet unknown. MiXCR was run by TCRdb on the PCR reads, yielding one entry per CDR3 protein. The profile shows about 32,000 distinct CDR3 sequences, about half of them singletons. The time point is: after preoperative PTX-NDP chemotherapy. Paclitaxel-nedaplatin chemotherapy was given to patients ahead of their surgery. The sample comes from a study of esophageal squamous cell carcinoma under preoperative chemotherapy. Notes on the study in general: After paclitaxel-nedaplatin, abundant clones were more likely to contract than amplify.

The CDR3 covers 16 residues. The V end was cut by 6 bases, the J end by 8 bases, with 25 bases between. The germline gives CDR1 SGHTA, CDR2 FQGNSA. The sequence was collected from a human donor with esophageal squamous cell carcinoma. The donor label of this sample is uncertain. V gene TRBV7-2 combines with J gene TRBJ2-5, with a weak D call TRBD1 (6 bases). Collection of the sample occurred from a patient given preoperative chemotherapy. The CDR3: CASRGRGGQGPDTQYF. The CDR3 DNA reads TGTGCCAGCAGGGGTCGTGGGGGCCAAGGCCCAGATACCCAGTACTTC.